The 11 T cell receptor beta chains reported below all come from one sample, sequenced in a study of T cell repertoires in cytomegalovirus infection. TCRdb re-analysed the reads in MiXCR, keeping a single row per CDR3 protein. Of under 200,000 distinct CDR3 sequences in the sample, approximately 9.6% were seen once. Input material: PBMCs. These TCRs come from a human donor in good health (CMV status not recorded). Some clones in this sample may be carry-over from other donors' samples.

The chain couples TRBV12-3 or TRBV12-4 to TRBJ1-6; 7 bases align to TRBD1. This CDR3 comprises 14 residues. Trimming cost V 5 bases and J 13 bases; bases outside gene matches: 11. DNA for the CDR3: TGTGCCAGCAGTCCCACAGGGGTTCAGGTGCCCCTCCACTTT. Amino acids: CASSPTGVQVPLHF.

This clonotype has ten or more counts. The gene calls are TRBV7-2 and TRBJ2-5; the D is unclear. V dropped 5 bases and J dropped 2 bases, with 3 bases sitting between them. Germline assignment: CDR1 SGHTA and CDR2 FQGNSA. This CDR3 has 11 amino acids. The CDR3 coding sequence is TGTGCCAGCAGCCGTCAAGAGACCCAGTACTTC. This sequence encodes CASSRQETQYF.

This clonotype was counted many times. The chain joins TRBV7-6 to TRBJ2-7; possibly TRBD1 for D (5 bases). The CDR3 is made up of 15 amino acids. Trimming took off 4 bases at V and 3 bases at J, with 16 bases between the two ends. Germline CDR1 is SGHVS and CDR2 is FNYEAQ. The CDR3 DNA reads TGTGCCAGCAGCTACACCAGGGAACGGCGCTACGAGCAGTACTTC. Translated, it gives CASSYTRERRYEQYF.

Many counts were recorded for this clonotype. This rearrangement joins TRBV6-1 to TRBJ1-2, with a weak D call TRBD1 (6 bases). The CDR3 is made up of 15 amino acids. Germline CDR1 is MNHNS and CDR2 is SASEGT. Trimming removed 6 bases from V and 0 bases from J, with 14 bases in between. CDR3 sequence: CASSFGQIANYGYTF. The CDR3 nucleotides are TGTGCCAGCAGCTTCGGACAGATAGCTAACTATGGCTACACCTTC.

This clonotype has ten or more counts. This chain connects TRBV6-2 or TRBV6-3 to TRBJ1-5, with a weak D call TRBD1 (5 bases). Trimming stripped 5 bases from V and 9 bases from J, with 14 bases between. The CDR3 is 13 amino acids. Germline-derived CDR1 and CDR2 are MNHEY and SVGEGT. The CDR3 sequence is CASSPGTGRPQHF. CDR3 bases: TGTGCCAGCAGTCCGGGGACGGGCCGGCCCCAGCATTTT.

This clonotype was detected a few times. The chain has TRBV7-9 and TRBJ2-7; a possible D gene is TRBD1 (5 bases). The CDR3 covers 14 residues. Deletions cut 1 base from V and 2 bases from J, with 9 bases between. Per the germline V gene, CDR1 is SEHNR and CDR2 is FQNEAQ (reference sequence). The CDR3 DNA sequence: TGTGCCAGCAGCTTAGGTCCAGGGACCTACGAGCAGTACTTC. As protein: CASSLGPGTYEQYF.

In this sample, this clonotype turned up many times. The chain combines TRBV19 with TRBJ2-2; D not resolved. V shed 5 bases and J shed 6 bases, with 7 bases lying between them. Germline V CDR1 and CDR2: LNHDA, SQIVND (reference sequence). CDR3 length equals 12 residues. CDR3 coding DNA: TGTGCCAGTAGTCCGGCGCCCGGGGAGCTGTTTTTT. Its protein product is CASSPAPGELFF.

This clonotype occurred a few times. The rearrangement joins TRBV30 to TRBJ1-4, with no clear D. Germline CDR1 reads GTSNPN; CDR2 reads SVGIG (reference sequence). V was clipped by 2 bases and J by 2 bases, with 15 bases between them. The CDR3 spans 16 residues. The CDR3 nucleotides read TGTGCCTGGAGTCTCCTCCTAGGTGTGACTAATGAAAAACTGTTTTTT. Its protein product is CAWSLLLGVTNEKLFF.

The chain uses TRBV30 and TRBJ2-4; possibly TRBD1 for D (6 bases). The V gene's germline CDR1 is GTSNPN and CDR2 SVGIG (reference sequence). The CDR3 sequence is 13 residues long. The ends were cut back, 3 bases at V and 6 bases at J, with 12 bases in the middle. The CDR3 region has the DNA TGTGCCTGGAGCCTAAAGGACAGAAACATTCAGTACTTC. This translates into CAWSLKDRNIQYF.

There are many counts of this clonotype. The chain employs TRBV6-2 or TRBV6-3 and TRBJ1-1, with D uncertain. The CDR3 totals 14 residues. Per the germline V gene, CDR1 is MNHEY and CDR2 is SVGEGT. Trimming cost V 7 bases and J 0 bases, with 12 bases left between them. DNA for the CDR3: TGTGCCAGCACGAGGGCCCCAGTGAACACTGAAGCTTTCTTT. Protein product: CASTRAPVNTEAFF.

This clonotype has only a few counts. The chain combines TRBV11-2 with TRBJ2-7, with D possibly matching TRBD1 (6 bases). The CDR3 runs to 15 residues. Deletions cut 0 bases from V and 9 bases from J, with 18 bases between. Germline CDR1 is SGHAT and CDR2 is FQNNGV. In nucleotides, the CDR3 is TGTGCCAGCAGCTTAGATCGATACAGGGCTCTGGGGCAGTACTTC. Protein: CASSLDRYRALGQYF.